A selection of T cell receptor beta chains follows, all from one sample in a study of T-cell memory formation after mild COVID-19. MiXCR was run by TCRdb on the 5' RACE reads, yielding one entry per CDR3 protein. The data show around 150,000 distinct CDR3 sequences, about a third seen once. The source material was PBMCs or a T cell subset sorted from them (not recorded which). All receptors come from an adult woman who had mild COVID-19 (a few samples of this study predate the infection). Cell type and time point are not known. CDR3s include the opening cysteine and the closing phenylalanine or tryptophan. Each record gives: D gene, clone size, V gene, J gene, CDR3 protein, CDR3 DNA. A D gene is named only where the DNA matches it firmly. The size entry is marked missing in some rows and otherwise reads once, few, many or a size class.

d_gene: TRBD2
abundance: .
v_gene: TRBV6-2/TRBV6-3
j_gene: TRBJ2-7
CDR3aa: CASTRAGTYEQYF
CDR3nt: TGTGCCAGCACCCGAGCGGGGACCTACGAGCAGTACTTC

d_gene: .
abundance: few
v_gene: TRBV20-1
j_gene: TRBJ2-2
CDR3aa: CSARGMSTYTGELFF
CDR3nt: TGCAGTGCTAGAGGGATGAGTACGTACACCGGGGAGCTGTTTTTT

d_gene: TRBD1
abundance: many
v_gene: TRBV3-1
j_gene: TRBJ1-1
CDR3aa: CASSQLGTGGPEAFF
CDR3nt: TGTGCCAGCAGCCAGTTAGGGACAGGGGGCCCTGAAGCTTTCTTT

d_gene: TRBD1
abundance: .
v_gene: TRBV5-1
j_gene: TRBJ1-6
CDR3aa: CASRIGQGVLNSPLHF
CDR3nt: TGCGCCAGCAGAATAGGCCAGGGGGTACTAAATTCACCCCTCCACTTT

d_gene: .
abundance: .
v_gene: TRBV29-1
j_gene: TRBJ2-5
CDR3aa: CSVARSWYQETQYF
CDR3nt: TGCAGCGTTGCGCGTTCGTGGTACCAAGAGACCCAGTACTTC

d_gene: TRBD1
abundance: .
v_gene: TRBV5-6
j_gene: TRBJ1-2
CDR3aa: CASSGMDRRMFGGYTF
CDR3nt: TGTGCCAGCAGCGGGATGGACAGGCGGATGTTCGGTGGCTACACCTTC

d_gene: .
abundance: many
v_gene: TRBV5-1
j_gene: TRBJ2-3
CDR3aa: CASSLSTDTQYF
CDR3nt: TGTGCCAGCAGCCTTAGCACAGATACGCAGTATTTT

d_gene: TRBD2
abundance: .
v_gene: TRBV20-1
j_gene: TRBJ2-1
CDR3aa: CSAIAGGLSEQFF
CDR3nt: TGCAGTGCCATAGCGGGAGGGCTTAGTGAGCAGTTCTTC

d_gene: .
abundance: many
v_gene: TRBV6-5
j_gene: TRBJ2-7
CDR3aa: CASSYAVSSYEQYF
CDR3nt: TGTGCCAGCAGTTACGCGGTCAGCTCCTACGAGCAGTACTTC

d_gene: TRBD2
abundance: few
v_gene: TRBV18
j_gene: TRBJ2-1
CDR3aa: CASSPMTSGANEQFF
CDR3nt: TGTGCCAGCTCACCTATGACTAGCGGGGCAAATGAGCAGTTCTTC

d_gene: .
abundance: few
v_gene: TRBV12-3/TRBV12-4
j_gene: TRBJ1-5
CDR3aa: CASSFGGRGQPQHF
CDR3nt: TGTGCCAGCAGTTTTGGGGGAAGGGGACAGCCCCAGCATTTT

d_gene: .
abundance: .
v_gene: TRBV5-1
j_gene: TRBJ2-1
CDR3aa: CASSLNGFGGLDEQFF
CDR3nt: TGCGCCAGCAGCTTGAACGGATTTGGGGGGCTGGATGAGCAGTTCTTC

d_gene: TRBD2
abundance: .
v_gene: TRBV12-3/TRBV12-4
j_gene: TRBJ2-1
CDR3aa: CASSLSGNNEQFF
CDR3nt: TGTGCCAGCAGCCTTAGCGGGAACAATGAGCAGTTCTTC

d_gene: TRBD1
abundance: .
v_gene: TRBV7-2
j_gene: TRBJ1-2
CDR3aa: CASSRRDSLNYGYTF
CDR3nt: TGTGCCAGCAGCCGCCGGGACAGTCTTAACTATGGCTACACCTTC

d_gene: TRBD2
abundance: few
v_gene: TRBV4-3
j_gene: TRBJ2-7
CDR3aa: CASSQVAGEQYF
CDR3nt: TGCGCCAGCAGCCAAGTAGCGGGCGAGCAGTACTTC

d_gene: .
abundance: few
v_gene: TRBV18
j_gene: TRBJ1-1
CDR3aa: CASSPIAVLDTEAFF
CDR3nt: TGTGCCAGCTCACCTATCGCCGTATTGGACACTGAAGCTTTCTTT

d_gene: TRBD2
abundance: .
v_gene: TRBV24-1
j_gene: TRBJ2-3
CDR3aa: CATSDGRAPTDTQYF
CDR3nt: TGTGCCACCAGTGACGGGAGGGCCCCAACAGATACGCAGTATTTT